These T cell receptor beta chains were read from a single sample in a study of T-cell memory formation after mild COVID-19. TCRdb reprocessed the 5' RACE reads with MiXCR, giving one entry per CDR3 protein. The top ten hold roughly a fifth of the sample, which has hundreds of thousands of distinct CDR3 sequences, 20% to 25% seen once. The sample consisted of PBMCs or a T cell subset sorted from them (not recorded which). Receptors were obtained from a man younger than 35 who had mild COVID-19 (a few samples of this study predate the infection). Cell type and time point are not known. CDR3s include the opening cysteine and the closing phenylalanine or tryptophan. D genes are given only for firm matches. Clone size is shown for a subset of rows, as once, few, many or a class of expanded clone.

TRBJ2-5 TRBV6-5 . . CASSYYGSTQETQYF TGTGCCAGCAGTTACTATGGGTCCACGCAAGAGACCCAGTACTTC
TRBJ2-3 TRBV6-5 few . CASSYRAGRQYF TGTGCCAGCAGTTACCGGGCAGGGAGGCAGTATTTT
TRBJ2-2 TRBV4-1 few TRBD2 CASSQGLAGPRGGELFF TGCGCCAGCAGCCAAGGTCTAGCGGGGCCAAGGGGCGGGGAGCTGTTTTTT
TRBJ2-7 TRBV15 few . CATSRSQVTYEQYF TGTGCCACCAGCAGATCACAGGTGACCTACGAGCAGTACTTC
TRBJ2-1 TRBV6-2/TRBV6-3 . TRBD2 CASSRIAGGSYNEQFF TGTGCCAGCAGCCGTATAGCGGGGGGGTCTTACAATGAGCAGTTCTTC
TRBJ1-4 TRBV4-3 . . CASSQVGVFGEKLFF TGCGCCAGCAGCCAAGTAGGGGTATTCGGGGAAAAACTGTTTTTT
TRBJ2-3 TRBV20-1 . TRBD1 CSAARTGPTDTQYF TGCAGTGCTGCGCGGACAGGGCCCACAGATACGCAGTATTTT
TRBJ1-5 TRBV6-2/TRBV6-3 few . CASSYSRSVSYYSNQPQHF TGTGCCAGCAGTTACTCGAGATCCGTCTCCTATTATAGCAATCAGCCCCAGCATTTT
TRBJ1-1 TRBV20-1 few . CSASIPPLNTEAFF TGCAGTGCTAGTATACCCCCTCTGAACACTGAAGCTTTCTTT
TRBJ2-4 TRBV4-3 few . CASSQEKDLEGIQYF TGCGCCAGCAGCCAAGAGAAGGATCTAGAGGGCATTCAGTACTTC
TRBJ1-1 TRBV20-1 few . CSAPGNGDTEAFF TGCAGTGCTCCAGGGAATGGGGACACTGAAGCTTTCTTT
TRBJ1-4 TRBV15 . . CATSRDDGREWEKLFF TGTGCCACCAGCAGAGATGACGGGCGGGAATGGGAAAAACTGTTTTTT
TRBJ1-2 TRBV6-5 . . CASSRTSGTNYGYTF TGTGCCAGCAGCCGAACATCGGGTACTAACTATGGCTACACCTTC
TRBJ2-2 TRBV11-2 few . CASSKTGLTGELFF TGTGCCAGCAGCAAAACAGGTCTCACCGGGGAGCTGTTTTTT
TRBJ1-1 TRBV4-2 . . CASSQGPRTGINTEAFF TGTGCCAGCAGCCAAGGCCCGCGGACCGGTATCAACACTGAAGCTTTCTTT
TRBJ2-1 TRBV20-1 few TRBD1 CSAPRDRGLNEQFF TGCAGTGCCCCCCGGGACAGGGGCCTCAATGAGCAGTTCTTC
TRBJ2-5 TRBV7-3 . TRBD1 CASSPTGVGETQYF TGTGCCAGCAGCCCCACAGGGGTCGGAGAGACCCAGTACTTC
TRBJ1-4 TRBV7-2 few . CASSPQGPEFF TGTGCCAGCAGCCCACAAGGGCCAGAGTTTTTT
TRBJ2-6 TRBV27 few TRBD2 CASSLGLTGFPSGANVLTF TGTGCCAGCAGTTTGGGACTAACAGGTTTCCCCTCTGGGGCCAACGTCCTGACTTTC
TRBJ1-5 TRBV2 . . CASSDRPQPQHF TGTGCCAGCAGTGACCGACCTCAGCCCCAGCATTTT
TRBJ2-3 TRBV5-1 . . CASSLAQGGTDTQYF TGCGCCAGCAGCTTGGCCCAAGGGGGGACAGATACGCAGTATTTT
TRBJ1-5 TRBV4-1 . . CASSQDGIKDNQPQHF TGCGCCAGCAGCCAGGATGGGATAAAGGACAATCAGCCCCAGCATTTT